This T cell receptor (beta chain) stems from a study of tumor-infiltrating lymphocytes in primary liver carcinoma. Overall study: All patients, whether men or women, fell within 30 to 69 years of age. Overall study findings and caveats: Blood trailed tumors significantly in top-250-clone fraction (p = 0.039).

Germline CDR1 SGHNT, CDR2 YENEEA. This CDR3 is built from 13 residues. Points on this clonotype: The antigen is not known. The junction does not match germline at one end; this may be a read error.

A primer in the constant region served to generate TCR beta cDNA from 500 ng of total RNA. Investigators got TCR beta libraries out of three nested multiplex PCR rounds, done with slightly modified ARM-PCR. The first two PCR rounds used TRBV1-TRBV30 primers with a Cbeta primer, around 10 cycles each. TCRdb reprocessed the multiplex PCR reads via MiXCR and lists one record per CDR3 protein. The sample holds roughly 330,000 distinct CDR3 sequences, 65% seen once. Researchers drew blood RNA from unsorted whole blood and extracted germline DNA as well. Presurgery, 4 to 4.5 milliliters of peripheral blood were collected.

This TCR came from a man aged 35 to 55 with primary liver carcinoma and hepatitis B virus infection. The V gene is TRBV11-3, the J gene TRBJ2-7; possibly TRBD1 for D (5 bases). The sequenced sample was peripheral blood. The CDR3 DNA sequence: TGTGCCAGCAGCTTATTCCCAGGGTACGAGCCGTACTTC. As protein: CASSLFPGYEPYF.